This T cell receptor (beta chain) is drawn from a study of shared T cell receptors in the human thymus. Germline V gene data show CDR1 as LGHNT and CDR2 as FRNRAP. The CDR3 has 16 amino acids. After removal of 7 bases from V and 5 bases from J, the junction contained 13 bases not matched to a gene. Clones were read by immunoSEQ multiplex PCR, and TCRdb kept only the in-frame ones, dropping some. The data hold roughly 550,000 clones, with roughly 74% observed a single time. The same sample was also used in a study of human thymus T cells. From that study: Biased V and J segment usage appeared in thymus and peripheral blood.

The chain uses TRBV12-5 and TRBJ1-1, with 10 bases that match TRBD1. The sequence was collected from a boy under two years old with a congenital heart defect. The sample comprised thymocytes. CDR3 residues: CASDRPMGQGRTEAFF. The DNA of the CDR3 is TGTGCTAGTGACCGTCCTATGGGACAGGGGCGAACTGAAGCTTTCTTT.